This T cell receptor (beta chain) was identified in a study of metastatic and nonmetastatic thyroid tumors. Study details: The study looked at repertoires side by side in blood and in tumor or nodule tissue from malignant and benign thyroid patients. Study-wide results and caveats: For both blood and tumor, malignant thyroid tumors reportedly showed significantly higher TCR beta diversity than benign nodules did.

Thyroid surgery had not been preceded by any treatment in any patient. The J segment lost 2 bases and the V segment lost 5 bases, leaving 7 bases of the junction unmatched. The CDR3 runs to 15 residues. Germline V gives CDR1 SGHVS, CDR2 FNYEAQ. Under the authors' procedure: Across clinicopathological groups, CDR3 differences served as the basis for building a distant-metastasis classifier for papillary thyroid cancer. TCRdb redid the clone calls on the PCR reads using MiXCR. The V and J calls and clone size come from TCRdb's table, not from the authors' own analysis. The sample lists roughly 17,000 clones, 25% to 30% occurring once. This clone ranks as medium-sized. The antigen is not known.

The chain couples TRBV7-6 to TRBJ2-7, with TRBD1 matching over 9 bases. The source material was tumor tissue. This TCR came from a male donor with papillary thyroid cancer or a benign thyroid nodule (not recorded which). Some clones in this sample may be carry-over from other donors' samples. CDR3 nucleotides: TGTGCCAGCAGCCCGAGGACAGGGGATCCCTACGAGCAGTACTTC. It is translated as CASSPRTGDPYEQYF.